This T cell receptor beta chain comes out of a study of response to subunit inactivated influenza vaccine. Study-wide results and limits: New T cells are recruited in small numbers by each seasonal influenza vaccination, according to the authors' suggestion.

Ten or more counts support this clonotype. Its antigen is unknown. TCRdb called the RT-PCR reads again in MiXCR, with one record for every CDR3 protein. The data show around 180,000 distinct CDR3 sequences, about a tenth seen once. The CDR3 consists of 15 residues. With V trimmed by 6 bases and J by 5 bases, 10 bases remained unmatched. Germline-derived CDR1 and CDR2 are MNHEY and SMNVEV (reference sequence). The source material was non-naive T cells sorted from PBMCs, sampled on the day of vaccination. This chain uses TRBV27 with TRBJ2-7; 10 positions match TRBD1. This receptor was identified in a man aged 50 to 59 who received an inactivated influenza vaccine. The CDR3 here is CASRELWDRGHEQYF. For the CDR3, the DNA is TGTGCCAGCAGGGAATTATGGGACAGGGGCCACGAGCAGTACTTC.